This T cell receptor beta chain came from a study of T cell repertoires in cytomegalovirus infection (dated by TCRdb to about 2019). Broadly, across the study: Donor HLA type was relevant to the analysis, because carriage of CMV infection together with the matching HLA type was indicated by public TCR beta signatures. General conclusions and limits of the study: Carriers of CMV infection plus the relevant HLA type were discriminated by the cumulative frequency of public TCR beta family members in the study cohort and in an independent roughly 370-donor cohort. The ex vivo response was dominated by HLA-C-restricted CMV-specific TCR beta clonotypes, and the single most frequent clonotype in two of eight donors was supplied by these HLA-C-restricted clonotypes.

This clonotype was seen a few times. It lacks a known antigen. No clone much larger than this one lies a single base away; base qualities are absent. Sequencing was carried out with an Illumina HiSeq 1500. The public reads were reprocessed in TCRdb via fastp at Q25 and MiXCR, keeping in-frame beta chains. Each CDR3 protein appears once, grouped with its most common genes and DNA. The sample table lists around 490,000 distinct CDR3 sequences, more than 25% of them with a count of one. Roughly 13% of the sample rests with the top ten. According to the germline V gene (reference sequence), CDR1 reads LNHDA and CDR2 reads SQIVND. Germline trimming: 2 bases from V, 7 bases from J; junction bases outside gene matches: 9. Its CDR3 holds 18 amino acids, cysteine through phenylalanine. Kept here is only the CDR3 DNA, which spans 54 bases and is read in frame from base 1.

The rearranged chain carries TRBV19 and TRBJ2-2; 14 bases in between match TRBD2. The sequence derives from a human donor in good health (CMV status not recorded). Some clones in this sample may be carry-over from other donors' samples. Sequenced sample: PBMCs. The CDR3 here reads CASSIYVGTSGSIGELFF. The DNA sequence is as follows: TGTGCCAGTAGTATATACGTCGGGACTAGCGGGAGTATCGGGGAGCTGTTTTTT. The variable domain in full, with residues beyond the CDR3 obtained from the reference TRBV19 and TRBJ2-2 genes, is DGGITQSPKYLFRKEGQNVTLSCEQNLNHDAMYWYRQDPGQGLRLIYYSQIVNDFQKGDIAEGYSVSREKKESFPLTVTSAQKNPTAFYLCASSIYVGTSGSIGELFFGEGSRLTVL.